The clone carrying this T cell receptor (beta chain) was counted a few times. The antigen is unknown. Individual cDNA molecules each received unique molecular identifiers attached to them. TCRdb independently ran MiXCR on the 5' RACE reads; one entry per CDR3 protein. This table holds tens of thousands of distinct CDR3 sequences, more than 8.5% found once. The sample originates from a study of early T cells in non-severe SARS-CoV-2 infection. Study-level information: Bulk RNA isolated from unsorted whole blood underwent sequencing; chains were not paired. Study-level results: VDJdb matching, biased toward anti-spike CD8 responses, missed private and CD4 specificities.

Germline V gives CDR1 LGHDT, CDR2 YNNKEL (reference sequence). V was shortened by 4 bases and J by 0 bases, with 10 bases between the two germline ends. The CDR3 sequence is 14 residues long. The origin of this receptor is an adult who was a healthcare worker with PCR-confirmed SARS-CoV-2 infection or an uninfected control (not recorded which). Sequenced input: whole blood. The chain couples TRBV3-1 to TRBJ2-7, with unresolved D. The CDR3 sequence is CASSRGSNSYEQYF. Written as DNA, the CDR3 is TGTGCCAGCAGCCGAGGCTCCAACTCCTACGAGCAGTACTTC.